A selection of T cell receptor beta chains follows, all from one sample in a study of blood T cell repertoires in COVID-19. Produced via immunoSEQ multiplex PCR; TCRdb's table is partial and in-frame only. The table lists tens of thousands of clones, approximately 88% of them singletons. The sequenced sample consisted of peripheral blood. The receptors were sampled from a man aged 50-59 years with active COVID-19. Both conserved end residues are part of each CDR3. The D gene is left open where the match is weak. Some rows mark clone size as missing; the rest say once, few, many or name a class of expanded clone.

clone size,V gene,D gene,J gene,CDR3 protein,CDR3 DNA
-,TRBV2,-,TRBJ2-3,CASSPQGMGADTQYF,TGTGCCAGCAGTCCCCAGGGGATGGGGGCAGATACGCAGTATTTT
-,TRBV7-2,-,TRBJ2-2,CASSLVSTGTGELFF,TGTGCCAGCAGCTTAGTATCGACAGGTACCGGGGAGCTGTTTTTT
-,TRBV5-8,TRBD1,TRBJ1-5,CASSLGDRSYSNQPQHF,TGTGCCAGCAGCTTGGGGGACAGGAGTTATAGCAATCAGCCCCAGCATTTT
-,TRBV5-6,-,TRBJ2-5,CASTQQNLQETQYF,TGTGCCAGCACCCAACAGAACCTCCAAGAGACCCAGTACTTC
-,TRBV5-1,-,TRBJ1-6,CASRETGLNSPLHF,TGCGCCAGCAGGGAGACAGGATTAAATTCACCCCTCCACTTT
-,TRBV27,-,TRBJ2-2,CASRVGVGGRNTGELFF,TGTGCCAGCAGGGTCGGGGTCGGGGGGCGCAACACCGGGGAGCTGTTTTTT
once,TRBV12-3/TRBV12-4,-,TRBJ2-1,CASSSYNEQFF,TGTGCCAGCAGTTCATACAATGAGCAGTTCTTC
-,TRBV10-3,TRBD2,TRBJ2-5,CAISESGGGQETQYF,TGTGCCATCAGTGAGTCTGGCGGGGGGCAAGAGACCCAGTACTTC
-,TRBV7-3,-,TRBJ1-1,CASSSLQGHTEAFF,TGTGCCAGCAGCTCATTACAGGGACACACTGAAGCTTTCTTT
-,TRBV7-2,TRBD2,TRBJ2-3,CASSSGLAGGSTDTQYF,TGTGCCAGCAGCTCAGGACTAGCGGGGGGGAGCACAGATACGCAGTATTTT
-,TRBV5-6,TRBD2,TRBJ2-5,CASSLKTSGGPNGETQYF,TGTGCCAGCAGCCTTAAGACTAGCGGGGGCCCAAATGGAGAGACCCAGTACTTC
-,TRBV6-5,-,TRBJ2-3,CASGPSVSDTQYF,TGTGCCAGCGGACCTAGCGTCTCAGATACGCAGTATTTT
-,TRBV19,-,TRBJ2-2,CASRLLQGTGELFF,TGTGCCAGTAGACTTCTCCAGGGAACCGGGGAGCTGTTTTTT
-,TRBV30,-,TRBJ2-3,CAWRARTSSSTQYF,TGTGCCTGGAGGGCTCGGACTTCTAGTTCGACGCAGTATTTT
-,TRBV2,-,TRBJ1-2,CASRISGNYGYTF,TGTGCCAGCAGGATTTCAGGAAACTATGGCTACACCTTC
-,TRBV5-8,TRBD1,TRBJ1-2,CASSSTGISYGYTF,TGTGCCAGCAGTTCGACAGGGATAAGCTATGGCTACACCTTC
-,TRBV3-1/TRBV3-2,-,TRBJ1-6,CASSQDGRKVHF,TGTGCCAGCAGCCAAGATGGGAGAAAGGTCCACTTT
-,TRBV18,TRBD1,TRBJ2-1,CASSPKGQGIYNEQFF,TGTGCCAGCTCACCCAAGGGACAGGGAATCTACAATGAGCAGTTCTTC
once,TRBV27,-,TRBJ1-5,CASSLKHYYQPQHF,TGTGCCAGCAGTTTAAAACACTATTATCAGCCCCAGCATTTT
-,TRBV3-1/TRBV3-2,TRBD1,TRBJ1-5,CASSQGTGVQPQHF,TGTGCCAGCAGCCAAGGGACAGGGGTCCAGCCCCAGCATTTT
-,TRBV7-2,-,TRBJ2-7,CASSSTEGYEQYF,TGTGCCAGCAGCTCCACTGAGGGTTACGAGCAGTACTTC
-,TRBV18,TRBD2,TRBJ2-2,CASSSGATSGRTGELFF,TGTGCCAGCTCATCAGGGGCAACTAGCGGTCGCACCGGGGAGCTGTTTTTT
-,TRBV5-1,-,TRBJ1-3,CASSRDRFRPNSGNTIYF,TGCGCCAGCAGCCGTGACAGGTTTCGACCAAACTCTGGAAACACCATATATTTT
-,TRBV7-9,TRBD1,TRBJ1-5,CASSLGTGGNQPQHF,TGTGCCAGCAGCTTAGGGACAGGGGGGAATCAGCCCCAGCATTTT
-,TRBV27,-,TRBJ2-4,CASSLGGGKNIQYF,TGTGCCAGCAGTTTAGGAGGAGGTAAAAACATTCAGTACTTC
-,TRBV9,TRBD2,TRBJ2-1,CASSVVASGYNEQFF,TGTGCCAGCAGCGTAGTGGCTAGCGGGTACAATGAGCAGTTCTTC
-,TRBV9,TRBD1,TRBJ2-2,CASSISGTGGSGGELFF,TGTGCCAGCAGCATCTCCGGGACAGGGGGCTCGGGCGGGGAGCTGTTTTTT
-,TRBV18,TRBD2,TRBJ2-7,CASSPSGGLFEQYF,TGTGCCAGCTCGCCTAGCGGGGGCCTCTTCGAGCAGTACTTC
-,TRBV19,-,TRBJ1-1,CASSIRTDNTEAFF,TGTGCCAGTAGTATCCGGACAGATAACACTGAAGCTTTCTTT
-,TRBV12-3/TRBV12-4,-,TRBJ2-5,CASRTGETQYF,TGTGCCAGCAGAACAGGGGAGACCCAGTACTTC
-,TRBV5-4,TRBD1,TRBJ1-2,CASSLAGQIGYTF,TGTGCCAGCAGCTTGGCGGGACAGATTGGCTACACCTTC
-,TRBV14,TRBD2,TRBJ2-7,CASTGGGREQYF,TGTGCCAGTACGGGGGGAGGGAGGGAGCAGTACTTC
once,TRBV19,-,TRBJ1-2,CASSSQSTGTNYGYTF,TGTGCCAGTAGTTCCCAATCGACAGGCACTAACTATGGCTACACCTTC
-,TRBV24-1,-,TRBJ2-3,CATSDRRGSDTQYF,TGTGCCACCAGTGATAGGAGGGGCTCAGATACGCAGTATTTT
once,TRBV3-1/TRBV3-2,-,TRBJ1-1,CASSGSGEAFF,TGTGCCAGCAGCGGAAGCGGTGAAGCTTTCTTT
-,TRBV27,TRBD2,TRBJ2-1,CASSFRTSGATTSYNEQFF,TGTGCCAGCAGCTTCCGGACTAGCGGGGCTACAACCTCCTACAATGAGCAGTTCTTC
-,TRBV18,TRBD1,TRBJ1-3,CASSPPLFPGQATRQAGNTIYF,TGTGCCAGCTCACCACCCTTGTTCCCGGGACAGGCAACCAGACAGGCTGGAAACACCATATATTTT
-,TRBV6-2/TRBV6-3,-,TRBJ2-7,CASSYPGVGNEQYF,TGTGCCAGCAGTTACCCGGGAGTCGGGAACGAGCAGTACTTC
-,TRBV19,-,TRBJ1-2,CASSSTDRGYGYTF,TGTGCCAGTAGTTCGACCGACAGAGGATATGGCTACACCTTC
few,TRBV5-1,-,TRBJ1-3,CASSPGGVGNTIYF,TGCGCCAGCAGCCCGGGGGGCGTTGGAAACACCATATATTTT
-,TRBV7-2,TRBD2,TRBJ2-5,CASSPGLAARETQYF,TGTGCCAGCAGCCCAGGACTAGCGGCTAGGGAGACCCAGTACTTC
once,TRBV11-2,TRBD2,TRBJ2-3,CASSLESGGVVRTYF,TGTGCCAGCAGCTTAGAGAGCGGGGGGGTCGTAAGGACGTATTTT
-,TRBV30,-,TRBJ1-3,CAWTGFSSGNTIYF,TGTGCCTGGACAGGATTCTCCTCTGGAAACACCATATATTTT
-,TRBV2,TRBD2,TRBJ2-1,CASRETSGGLYNEQFF,TGTGCCAGCAGGGAGACTAGCGGGGGACTCTACAATGAGCAGTTCTTC
-,TRBV27,TRBD1,TRBJ2-5,CAAPCLVVKPPSGTGKGETQYF,TGTGCCGCCCCGTGCCTTGTTGTAAAACCCCCCTCCGGGACAGGGAAGGGGGAGACCCAGTACTTC
-,TRBV30,TRBD1,TRBJ1-5,CAWSSIRTGWSNQPQHF,TGTGCCTGGAGTAGTATAAGGACAGGATGGAGCAATCAGCCCCAGCATTTT
once,TRBV18,TRBD2,TRBJ2-7,CASSREGSSAYEQYF,TGTGCCAGCTCCCGGGAGGGCAGCTCAGCCTACGAGCAGTACTTC
-,TRBV19,-,TRBJ2-5,CASSGSRGRRGIETQYF,TGTGCCAGTAGTGGCTCCCGGGGTAGGCGAGGGATAGAGACCCAGTACTTC
-,TRBV6-5,-,TRBJ1-3,CASLPGAGGNTIYF,TGTGCCAGCCTTCCAGGGGCGGGTGGAAACACCATATATTTT
-,TRBV30,-,TRBJ1-2,CAWSETLYGYTF,TGTGCCTGGAGTGAGACTCTCTATGGCTACACCTTC
-,TRBV11-2,-,TRBJ1-6,CASNINGESPLHF,TGTGCCAGCAACATCAATGGGGAGTCACCCCTCCACTTT
-,TRBV7-9,TRBD2,TRBJ2-3,CASRKRGLAGSTDTQYF,TGTGCCAGCAGGAAAAGGGGACTAGCGGGGAGCACAGATACGCAGTATTTT
few,TRBV6-2/TRBV6-3,-,TRBJ1-3,CASSHLFRRTRGGNTIYF,TGTGCCAGCAGCCATCTATTTCGGAGGACCCGAGGCGGAAACACCATATATTTT
-,TRBV18,-,TRBJ2-1,CASSSGVGYLEQFF,TGTGCCAGCTCGTCAGGGGTAGGGTATCTTGAGCAGTTCTTC
-,TRBV3-1/TRBV3-2,-,TRBJ1-3,CATGSGGNTIYF,TGTGCCACCGGGTCTGGCGGAAACACCATATATTTT
-,TRBV10-3,-,TRBJ2-7,CAIRSPGEQGGYEQYF,TGTGCCATCAGGTCCCCCGGCGAACAGGGTGGTTACGAGCAGTACTTC